The 2 T cell receptor beta chains presented below share a single source sample, sequenced in a study of beta chain features in type 1 diabetes. Every isolated RNA sample was fully reverse transcribed, so sequencing captured expressed TCRB transcripts. Produced via immunoSEQ multiplex PCR; TCRdb's table is partial and in-frame only. The sample includes a few hundred thousand clones, approximately 15% of them seen just once. Sequenced sample: naive CD4+ T cells from blood. The receptor source for this set is a man younger than 40 in good health.

A few counts support this clone. The rearrangement joins TRBV4-3 to TRBJ1-1; 7 bases align to TRBD1. CDR1 is LGHNA, CDR2 YSLEER, per germline. Trimming removed 4 bases from V and 4 bases from J; junction bases left unmatched: 6. CDR3 length: 14 residues. CDR3 residues: CASSPAGGFTEAFF. The CDR3 DNA follows: TGCGCCAGCAGCCCGGCAGGGGGTTTCACTGAAGCTTTCTTT.

This clone was observed a handful of times. The chain carries TRBV9 and TRBJ2-6, with D uncertain. The CDR3 is 15 residues long. V lost 5 bases and J lost 2, with 11 bases in between. Germline CDR1 reads SGDLS; CDR2 reads YYNGEE. The CDR3 DNA reads as TGTGCCAGCAGTCCCCCACAGACTGGGGCCAACGTCCTGACTTTC. Its protein is CASSPPQTGANVLTF.